A selection of T cell receptor beta chains follows, all from one sample in a study of shared clonotypes between healthy human individuals. The table came from immunoSEQ multiplex PCR; TCRdb's copy has only in-frame clones and leaves some out. This sample has some 1.5 million clones; nearly 99% occur once, and the top ten carry less than 0.55%. Sample: naive CD4+ T cells sorted from blood. The receptors here all came from a man aged 25 to 40 in good health. Each CDR3 is given with its conserved first and last residue. D genes are given only for firm matches. Not every row has a clone size; where given, it reads once, few, many or a size class.

v_gene	d_gene	abundance	j_gene	CDR3aa	CDR3nt
TRBV6-1	NA	NA	TRBJ1-5	CASSEVRDLGPQHF	TGTGCCAGCAGTGAAGTTCGGGACTTGGGGCCCCAGCATTTT
TRBV6-5	NA	NA	TRBJ2-2	CASSYPDYTGELFF	TGTGCCAGCAGTTACCCTGACTACACCGGGGAGCTGTTTTTT
TRBV5-1	TRBD2	NA	TRBJ2-1	CASSLLAGGHYEQFF	TGCGCCAGCAGCTTGTTAGCGGGAGGGCACTATGAGCAGTTCTTC
TRBV6-5	TRBD2	NA	TRBJ2-3	CASSPSGSTDTQYF	TGTGCCAGCTCCCCTAGCGGGAGCACAGATACGCAGTATTTT
TRBV2	NA	NA	TRBJ1-2	CASSLRGDYGYTF	TGTGCCAGCAGCCTCAGGGGCGACTATGGCTACACCTTC
TRBV5-1	NA	NA	TRBJ2-3	CASSLEARSPPDTQYF	TGCGCCAGCAGCTTGGAGGCTAGGTCCCCCCCAGATACGCAGTATTTT
TRBV25-1	TRBD1	NA	TRBJ1-5	CASSDYGTGPFRNQPQHF	TGTGCCAGCAGTGATTATGGGACAGGGCCCTTTAGGAATCAGCCCCAGCATTTT
TRBV29-1	TRBD2	NA	TRBJ2-1	CSVRAWASGGTSYNEQFF	TGCAGCGTTCGAGCCTGGGCTAGCGGGGGAACTTCCTACAATGAGCAGTTCTTC
TRBV11-3	NA	NA	TRBJ2-3	CASSRTLADTQYF	TGTGCCAGCAGCCGTACCCTAGCAGATACGCAGTATTTT
TRBV18	NA	NA	TRBJ2-3	CASSPLQGWATDTQYF	TGTGCCAGCTCACCTCTCCAGGGATGGGCCACAGATACGCAGTATTTT
TRBV5-1	NA	NA	TRBJ2-5	CASSPLEGWETQYF	TGCGCCAGCAGCCCCCTCGAGGGTTGGGAGACCCAGTACTTC
TRBV18	TRBD2	NA	TRBJ2-5	CASSRELAGKETQYF	TGTGCCAGCTCACGCGAACTAGCGGGGAAAGAGACCCAGTACTTC
TRBV29-1	TRBD2	NA	TRBJ2-5	CSVGTSGRETQYF	TGCAGCGTTGGTACTAGCGGGAGAGAGACCCAGTACTTC
TRBV18	NA	NA	TRBJ2-3	CASSPPSAGSDTQYF	TGTGCCAGCTCACCACCTTCAGCGGGTTCAGATACGCAGTATTTT
TRBV5-4	NA	NA	TRBJ1-2	CASSLVANYGYTF	TGTGCCAGCAGCTTGGTCGCTAACTATGGCTACACCTTC
TRBV4-1	NA	NA	TRBJ2-5	CASSLTLAFPGGTQYF	TGCGCCAGCAGCCTCACCCTCGCGTTTCCCGGGGGGACCCAGTACTTC
TRBV20-1	NA	NA	TRBJ2-3	CSATLIDTQYF	TGCAGTGCTACCTTGATAGATACGCAGTATTTT
TRBV10-1	NA	NA	TRBJ2-2	CASGPGGANTGELFF	TGCGCCAGCGGCCCCGGCGGGGCTAACACCGGGGAGCTGTTTTTT
TRBV9	NA	NA	TRBJ1-3	CASSVEFGRATGNTIYF	TGTGCCAGCAGCGTAGAATTCGGGAGAGCGACAGGTAACACCATATATTTT
TRBV5-1	NA	NA	TRBJ2-5	CASSPNMGTQYF	TGCGCCAGCAGCCCTAATATGGGGACCCAGTACTTC
TRBV9	NA	NA	TRBJ2-1	CASSAPGLLREQFF	TGTGCCAGCAGCGCCCCGGGACTCCTCCGTGAGCAGTTCTTC
TRBV2	NA	NA	TRBJ2-7	CASIPSAYEQYF	TGTGCCAGCATTCCTAGCGCCTACGAGCAGTACTTC
TRBV29-1	NA	few	TRBJ1-1	CSVTRTVRNTEAFF	TGCAGCGTTACCCGGACAGTACGGAACACTGAAGCTTTCTTT
TRBV28	NA	NA	TRBJ2-7	CASSWGRFGGEQYF	TGTGCCAGCAGTTGGGGCAGGTTTGGTGGCGAGCAGTACTTC
TRBV19	TRBD1	NA	TRBJ1-2	CASSRDRINYGYTF	TGTGCCAGTAGCCGGGACAGAATTAACTATGGCTACACCTTC
TRBV5-1	TRBD2	NA	TRBJ2-5	CASSSLAGAFQETQYF	TGCGCCAGCAGCTCACTAGCGGGAGCTTTCCAAGAGACCCAGTACTTC
TRBV5-1	NA	once	TRBJ1-1	CASSPSSTEAFF	TGCGCCAGCAGCCCCTCGAGCACTGAAGCTTTCTTT